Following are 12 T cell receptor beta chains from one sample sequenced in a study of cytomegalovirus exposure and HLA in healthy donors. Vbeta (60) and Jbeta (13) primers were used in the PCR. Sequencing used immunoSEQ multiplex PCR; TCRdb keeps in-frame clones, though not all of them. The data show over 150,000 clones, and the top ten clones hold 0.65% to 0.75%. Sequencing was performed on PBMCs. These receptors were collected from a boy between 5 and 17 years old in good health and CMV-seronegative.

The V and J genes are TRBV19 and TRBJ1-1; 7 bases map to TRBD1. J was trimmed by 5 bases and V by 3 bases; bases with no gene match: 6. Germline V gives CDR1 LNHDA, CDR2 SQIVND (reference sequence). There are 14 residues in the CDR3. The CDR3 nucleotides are TGTGCCAGTAGTATGAACAGGGGCGTGACTGAAGCTTTCTTT. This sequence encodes CASSMNRGVTEAFF.

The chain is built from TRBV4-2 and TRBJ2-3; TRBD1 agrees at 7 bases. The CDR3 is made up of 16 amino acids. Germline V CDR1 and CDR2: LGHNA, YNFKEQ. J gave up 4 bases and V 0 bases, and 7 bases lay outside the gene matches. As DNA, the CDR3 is TGTGCCAGCAGCCAAGAGCATGGCCAGGGGGCAGATACGCAGTATTTT. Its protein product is CASSQEHGQGADTQYF.

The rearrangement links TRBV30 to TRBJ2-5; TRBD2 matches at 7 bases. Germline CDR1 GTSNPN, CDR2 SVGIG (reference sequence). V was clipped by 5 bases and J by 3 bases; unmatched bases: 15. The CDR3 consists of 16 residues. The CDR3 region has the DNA TGTGCCTGGTCCCGGGGGGACTTCCTGGTAAAAGAGACCCAGTACTTC. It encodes CAWSRGDFLVKETQYF.

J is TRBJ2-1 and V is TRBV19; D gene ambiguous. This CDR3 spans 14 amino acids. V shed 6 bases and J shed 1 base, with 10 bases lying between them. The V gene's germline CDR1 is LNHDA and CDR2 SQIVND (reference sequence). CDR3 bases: TGTGCCAGTAGAAGGCCAGGTTCCTACAATGAGCAGTTCTTC. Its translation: CASRRPGSYNEQFF.

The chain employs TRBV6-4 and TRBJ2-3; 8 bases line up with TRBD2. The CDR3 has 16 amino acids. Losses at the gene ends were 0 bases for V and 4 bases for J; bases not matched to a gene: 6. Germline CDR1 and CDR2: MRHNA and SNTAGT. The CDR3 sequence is CASSDSASGGSDTQYF. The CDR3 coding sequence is TGTGCCAGCAGTGACTCTGCGAGCGGGGGCTCAGATACGCAGTATTTT.

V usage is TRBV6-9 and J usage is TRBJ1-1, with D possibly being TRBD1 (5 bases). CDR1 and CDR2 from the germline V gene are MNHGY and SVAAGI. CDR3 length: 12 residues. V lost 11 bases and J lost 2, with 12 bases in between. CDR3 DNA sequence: TGTGCCCGAAGACAGCCTAACACTGAAGCTTTCTTT. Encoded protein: CARRQPNTEAFF.

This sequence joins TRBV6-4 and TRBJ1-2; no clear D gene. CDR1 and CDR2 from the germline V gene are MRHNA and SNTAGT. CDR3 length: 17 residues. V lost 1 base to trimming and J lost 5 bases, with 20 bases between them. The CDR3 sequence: CASSDYLRKERRYGYTF. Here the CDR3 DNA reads TGTGCCAGCAGTGACTATCTTCGTAAGGAGAGGAGGTATGGCTACACCTTC.

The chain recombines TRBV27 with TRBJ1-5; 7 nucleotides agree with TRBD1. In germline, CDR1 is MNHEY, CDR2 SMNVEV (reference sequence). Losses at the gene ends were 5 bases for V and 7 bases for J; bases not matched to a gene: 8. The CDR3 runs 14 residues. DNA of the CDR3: TGTGCCAGCAGTCCTCAGGGGGACGGACAGCCCCAGCATTTT. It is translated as CASSPQGDGQPQHF.

CDR3 nucleotide sequence: TGTGCCAGCAAGTGGGGGGATACAGATACGCAGTATTTT. It yields the protein CASKWGDTDTQYF. The V gene is TRBV2, the J gene TRBJ2-3; D possibly corresponds to TRBD2 (6 bases). This CDR3 spans 13 amino acids. Germline CDR1 and CDR2: SNHLY and FYNNEI. Trimming pared 7 bases from V and 3 bases from J, leaving 11 bases between.

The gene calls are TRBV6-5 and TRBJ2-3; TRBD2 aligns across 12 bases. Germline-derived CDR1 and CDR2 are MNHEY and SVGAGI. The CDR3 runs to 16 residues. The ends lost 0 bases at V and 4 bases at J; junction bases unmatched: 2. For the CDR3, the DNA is TGTGCCAGCAGTTACTCGGCTAGCGGGGGGGCAGATACGCAGTATTTT. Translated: CASSYSASGGADTQYF.

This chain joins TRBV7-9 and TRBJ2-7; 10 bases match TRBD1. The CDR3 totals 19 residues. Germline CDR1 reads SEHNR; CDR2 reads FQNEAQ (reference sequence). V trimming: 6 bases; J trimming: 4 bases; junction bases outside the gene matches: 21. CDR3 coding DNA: TGTGCCAGCAGTCCCCAGGGGTTCTCGGGACAGGGGAAAAATTACGAGCAGTACTTC. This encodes CASSPQGFSGQGKNYEQYF.

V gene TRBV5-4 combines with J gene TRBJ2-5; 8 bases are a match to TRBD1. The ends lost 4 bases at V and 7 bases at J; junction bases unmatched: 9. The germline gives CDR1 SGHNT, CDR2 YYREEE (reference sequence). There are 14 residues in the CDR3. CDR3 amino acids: CASSTDRVRGTQYF. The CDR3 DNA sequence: TGTGCCAGCAGCACGGACAGGGTCAGGGGGACCCAGTACTTC.